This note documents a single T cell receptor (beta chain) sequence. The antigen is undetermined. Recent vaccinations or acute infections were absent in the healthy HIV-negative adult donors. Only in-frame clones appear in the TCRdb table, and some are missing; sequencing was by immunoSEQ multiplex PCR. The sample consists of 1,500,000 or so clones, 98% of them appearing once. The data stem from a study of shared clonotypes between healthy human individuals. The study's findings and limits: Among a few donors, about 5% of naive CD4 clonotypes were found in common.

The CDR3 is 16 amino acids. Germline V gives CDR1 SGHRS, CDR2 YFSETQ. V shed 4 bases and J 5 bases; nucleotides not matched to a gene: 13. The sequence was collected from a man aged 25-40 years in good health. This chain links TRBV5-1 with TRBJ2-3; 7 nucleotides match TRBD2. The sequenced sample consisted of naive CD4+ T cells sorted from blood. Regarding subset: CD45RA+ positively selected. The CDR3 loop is CASSPEPGGGGDTQYF. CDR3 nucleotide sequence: TGCGCCAGCAGCCCTGAACCGGGGGGTGGAGGAGATACGCAGTATTTT.